A single sample gave rise to the 8 T cell receptor beta chains below, sequenced in a study of human T cells and chemical hapten exposure. TCRdb analysed the RACE reads with MiXCR anew, one entry per CDR3 protein. In the table there are 180,000 or so distinct CDR3 sequences, around 22% of which are singletons. Stated time point: patch test 1, 2 weeks after DPC sensitization. As to treatment: therapeutic diphenylcyclopropenone sensitization with weekly scalp DPC. This sample comprised whole blood, obtained in connection with sensitization to the hapten diphenylcyclopropenone (DPC). Source of these receptors: a woman aged 45 to 65 with alopecia areata. Some clones in this sample may be carry-over from other donors' samples.

This clonotype was found a few times. The rearrangement links TRBV20-1 to TRBJ1-1, with 7 bases identical to TRBD1. V shed 0 bases and J 1 base; nucleotides not matched to a gene: 8. CDR1 and CDR2 (germline): DFQATT, SNEGSKA (reference sequence). The CDR3 contains 16 residues. The chain's CDR3 is CSARDPLRGPNTEAFF. CDR3 sequence (DNA): TGCAGTGCTAGAGACCCCCTTAGGGGGCCGAACACTGAAGCTTTCTTT.

The rearrangement uses TRBV20-1 and TRBJ2-7, with D perhaps assigned TRBD1 or TRBD2 (5 bases each). V lost 5 bases and J 0 bases, leaving 8 bases between the germline ends. Germline V gene data show CDR1 as DFQATT and CDR2 as SNEGSKA (reference sequence). There are 12 residues in the CDR3. CDR3 amino acids: CSAAGSSYEQYF. The CDR3 region has the DNA TGCAGTGCTGCAGGGAGCTCCTACGAGCAGTACTTC.

This clonotype has ten or more counts. The rearrangement uses TRBV10-3 and TRBJ2-1; the match to TRBD2 covers 8 bases. With 5 bases clipped from V and 8 bases from J, the junction kept 11 bases outside the gene matches. Germline CDR1 reads ENHRY; CDR2 reads SYGVKD. The CDR3 covers 15 residues. As DNA, the CDR3 is TGTGCCATCAGTTACCTAGAGCGGGAGACGGATGAGCAGTTCTTC. This codes for CAISYLERETDEQFF.

This clonotype was seen a handful of times. The chain links TRBV5-5 to TRBJ1-3; no clear D gene. Germline V gene lookup returns CDR1 SGHKS and CDR2 YYEKEE (reference sequence). Trimming left V 0 bases short and J 0 bases short, with 10 bases between. The CDR3 sequence is 16 residues long. CDR3 residues: CASSLGHGNSGNTIYF. The CDR3 DNA sequence: TGTGCCAGCAGCTTGGGACATGGGAACTCTGGAAACACCATATATTTT.

This clonotype occurred a few times. The gene calls are TRBV7-8 and TRBJ1-6, with no clear D. Germline CDR1 reads SGHVS; CDR2 reads FQNEAQ. Trimming removed 5 bases at V and 10 bases at J, with 18 bases between. This CDR3 has 15 amino acids. The DNA of the CDR3 is TGTGCCAGCAGCACCTTAGCCGGAGGAGAGTCACCCCTCCACTTT. Its translation is CASSTLAGGESPLHF. Full variable domain (remainder filled in from reference TRBV7-8 and TRBJ1-6): GAGVSQSPRYKVAKRGQDVALRCDPISGHVSLFWYQQALGQGPEFLTYFQNEAQLDKSGLPSDRFFAERPEGSVSTLKIQRTQQEDSAVYLCASSTLAGGESPLHFGNGTRLTVT.

V and J are TRBV20-1 and TRBJ2-7, with 11 bases matching TRBD1. CDR1 is DFQATT, CDR2 SNEGSKA, per germline (reference sequence). Trimming at V came to 0 bases and at J to 7 bases, leaving 14 bases not matched to a gene. This CDR3 contains 17 residues. CDR3: CSARDAGTGGIQGEQYF. The CDR3 DNA is TGCAGTGCTAGAGATGCAGGGACAGGGGGGATTCAGGGAGAGCAGTACTTC.

This clonotype has only one observation. V is TRBV15 and J is TRBJ1-1, with D unclear. CDR1 and CDR2 (germline): LNHNV, YYDKDF (reference sequence). Trimming shortened V by 0 bases and J by 1 base, and 12 bases separated the two germline ends. This CDR3 has 16 amino acids. CDR3 sequence: CATSREARASNTEAFF. For the CDR3, the DNA is TGTGCCACCAGCAGAGAGGCGCGAGCCTCGAACACTGAAGCTTTCTTT.

V is TRBV20-1 and J is TRBJ2-3, with D perhaps given as TRBD1 or TRBD2 (5 bases each). There are 14 residues in the CDR3. Between the trimmed V and J ends, which lost 2 bases and 2 bases, there was a span of 11 bases. Germline V CDR1 and CDR2: DFQATT, SNEGSKA (reference sequence). CDR3 amino acids: CSARRGTLTDTQYF. CDR3 sequence (DNA): TGCAGTGCTAGAAGAGGGACGCTCACAGATACGCAGTATTTT.